Reported below is one T cell receptor beta chain. The antigen is undetermined. This specimen comes from a study of T cell responses to AZD1222 COVID-19 vaccine. Study details: Second doses that came at about 4 or about 12 weeks were put together.

CDR1 is WSHSY, CDR2 SAAADI, per germline. With 2 bases removed from V and 5 bases from J, the gap between germline ends came to 7 bases. The CDR3 contains 12 residues. Here immunoSEQ multiplex PCR was the method, and the copy in TCRdb shows in-frame clones only, minus some. The sample carries approximately 120,000 clones, more than 75% recorded once. Regarding the study as a whole: The number of AZD1222 recipients seropositive at baseline was only 5 to 7. Two AZD1222 doses significantly raised spike-specific TCR breadth and depth over controls. A mostly white British donor set with more females was recruited, and clonal diversity was possibly underestimated.

The chain links TRBV10-2 to TRBJ2-7; D gene ambiguous. This TCR was recovered from an adult in good health. This material consisted of peripheral blood, taken on day 0 of AZD1222 vaccination. The CDR3: CASSERVHEQYF. CDR3 DNA sequence: TGCGCCAGCAGTGAGCGGGTCCACGAGCAGTACTTC.